This T cell receptor (beta chain) appears in the sequencing data of a study of blood T cell repertoires in COVID-19. As for the study in general: Sources were T cells, B-cell-depleted T cells, or PBMCs; the material itself was cDNA or gDNA.

As originally analysed: Researchers report that nucleated cell counts were estimated from reference gene primer amplification. TCRdb keeps only in-frame clones here, not all; method: immunoSEQ multiplex PCR. The DNA gave D and trimming, while V, J and clone size come from that table. The sample holds hundreds of thousands of clones, roughly 80% seen once. The Seattle patients joined while their infection was active and were tracked longitudinally afterward. Germline CDR1 is DFQATT and CDR2 is SNEGSKA (reference sequence). The CDR3 is 11 amino acids. Trimming took 4 bases from V and 7 from J; bases not matched to a gene: 3.

Sequenced: peripheral blood. The TCR was taken from a woman at least 80 years old with COVID-19, enrolled during active disease. The chain links TRBV20-1 to TRBJ1-2, with TRBD1 matching over 7 bases. CDR3 in DNA: TGCAGTGCTACAACAGGGGTTGGCTACACCTTC. This translates into CSATTGVGYTF.